The 2 T cell receptor beta chains below come from one sample, sequenced in a study of cytomegalovirus exposure and HLA in healthy donors. Primers included in the PCR were 60 Vbeta and 13 Jbeta primers. The protocol was immunoSEQ multiplex PCR, while the TCRdb copy is restricted to in-frame clones and leaves out a portion. This table holds about 57,000 clones, about 80% found once. The sample consisted of PBMCs. Receptors originate from a man aged 30 to 39 in good health and CMV-seronegative.

Only one count was recorded for this clone. At one of its ends the junction is not consistent with the germline gene, which may arise from a read error. The chain uses TRBV7-7 and TRBJ2-1; TRBD1 might be the D (6 bases). Germline CDR1 reads SSHAT; CDR2 reads FNYEAQ (reference sequence). There are 15 residues in the CDR3. CDR3: CASSPTNRAYNEQFF. The CDR3 DNA reads as TGTGCTAGCAGCCCAACGAACAGGGCCTACAATGAGCAGTTCTTC.

J is TRBJ2-1 and V is TRBV11-2; the D is unclear. CDR3 length: 14 residues. Trimming removed 0 bases at V and 4 bases at J, with 7 bases between. Germline V gene sequence: CDR1 SGHAT, CDR2 FQNNGV. DNA of the CDR3: TGTGCCAGCAGCTTAGATGGCCCGTACAATGAGCAGTTCTTC. Translation: CASSLDGPYNEQFF.